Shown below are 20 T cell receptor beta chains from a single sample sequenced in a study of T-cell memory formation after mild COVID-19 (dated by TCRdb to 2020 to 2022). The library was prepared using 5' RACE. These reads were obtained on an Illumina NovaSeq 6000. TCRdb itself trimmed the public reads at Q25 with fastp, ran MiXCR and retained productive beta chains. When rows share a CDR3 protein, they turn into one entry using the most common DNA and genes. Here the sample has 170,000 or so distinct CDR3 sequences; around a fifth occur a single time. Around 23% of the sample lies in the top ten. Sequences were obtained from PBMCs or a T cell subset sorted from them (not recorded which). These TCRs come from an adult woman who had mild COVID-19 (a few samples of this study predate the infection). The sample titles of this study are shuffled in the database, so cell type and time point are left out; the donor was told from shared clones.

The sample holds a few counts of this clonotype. CDR3 nucleotide sequence: TGTGCCAGCAGTTTGGGCGGGAGGAACGGTGAGCAGTTCTTC. As protein: CASSLGGRNGEQFF. The V call is TRBV12-3 or TRBV12-4, the J call TRBJ2-1, with TRBD2 matching over 8 bases. Germline trimming cut 3 bases from V and 9 bases from J; bases unmatched to any gene: 7. The CDR3 has 14 amino acids.

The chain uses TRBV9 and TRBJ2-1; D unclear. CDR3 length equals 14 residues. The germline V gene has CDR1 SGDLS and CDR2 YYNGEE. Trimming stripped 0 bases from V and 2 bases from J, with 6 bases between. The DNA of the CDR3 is TGTGCCAGCAGCGTAGAGGCTACCTACAATGAGCAGTTCTTC. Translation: CASSVEATYNEQFF.

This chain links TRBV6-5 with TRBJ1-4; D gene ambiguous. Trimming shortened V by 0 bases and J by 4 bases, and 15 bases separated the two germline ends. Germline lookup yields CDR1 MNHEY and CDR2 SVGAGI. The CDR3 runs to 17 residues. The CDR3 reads CASSYSLRPRDNEKLFF. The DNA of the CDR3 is TGTGCCAGCAGTTACTCTTTGAGGCCGCGGGATAATGAAAAACTGTTTTTT.

The CDR3 sequence is CSASPGLAGYEQYF. The CDR3 bases are TGCAGTGCTAGTCCGGGACTAGCGGGGTACGAGCAGTACTTC. The gene calls are TRBV20-1 and TRBJ2-7, with 13 nucleotides matching TRBD2. The CDR3 runs 14 residues. Germline lookup yields CDR1 DFQATT and CDR2 SNEGSKA (reference sequence). The J segment lost 4 bases and the V segment lost 3 bases, leaving 3 bases of the junction unmatched.

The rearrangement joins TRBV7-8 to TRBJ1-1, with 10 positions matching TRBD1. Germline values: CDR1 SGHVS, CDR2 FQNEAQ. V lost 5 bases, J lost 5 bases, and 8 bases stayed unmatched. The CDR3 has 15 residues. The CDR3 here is CASSPPDRGLTEAFF. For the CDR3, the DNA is TGTGCCAGCAGCCCACCCGACAGGGGGCTAACTGAAGCTTTCTTT.

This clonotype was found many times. CDR3 sequence: CASSFGEYNEQFF. Written as DNA, the CDR3 is TGTGCCAGCAGTTTCGGGGAGTACAATGAGCAGTTCTTC. V usage is TRBV7-9 and J usage is TRBJ2-1, with D perhaps matching TRBD2 (5 bases). Trimming removed 6 bases from V and 4 bases from J, with 10 bases in between. The CDR3 contains 13 residues. Germline CDR1 is SEHNR and CDR2 is FQNEAQ (reference sequence).

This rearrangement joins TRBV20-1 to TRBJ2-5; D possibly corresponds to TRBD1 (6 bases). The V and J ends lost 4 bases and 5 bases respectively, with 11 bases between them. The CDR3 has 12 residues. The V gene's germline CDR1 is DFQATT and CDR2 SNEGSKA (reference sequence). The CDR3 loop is CSATDRSETQYF. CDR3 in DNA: TGCAGTGCTACCGACAGGTCGGAGACCCAGTACTTC.

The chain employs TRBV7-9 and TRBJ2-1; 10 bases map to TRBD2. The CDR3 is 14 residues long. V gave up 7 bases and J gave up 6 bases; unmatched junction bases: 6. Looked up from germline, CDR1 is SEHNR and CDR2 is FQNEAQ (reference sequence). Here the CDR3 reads CASTMTSGFNEQFF. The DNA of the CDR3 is TGTGCCAGCACCATGACTAGCGGGTTCAATGAGCAGTTCTTC. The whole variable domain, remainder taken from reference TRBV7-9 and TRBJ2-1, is DTGVSQNPRHKITKRGQNVTFRCDPISEHNRLYWYRQTLGQGPEFLTYFQNEAQLEKSRLLSDRFSAERPKGSFSTLEIQRTEQGDSAMYLCASTMTSGFNEQFFGPGTRLTVL.

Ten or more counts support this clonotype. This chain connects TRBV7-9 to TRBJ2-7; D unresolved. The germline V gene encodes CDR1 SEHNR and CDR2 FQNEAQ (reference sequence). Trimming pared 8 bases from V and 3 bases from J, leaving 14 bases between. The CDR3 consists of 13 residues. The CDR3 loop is CASSPPGSYEQYF. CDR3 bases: TGTGCCAGCTCACCACCGGGCAGCTACGAGCAGTACTTC.

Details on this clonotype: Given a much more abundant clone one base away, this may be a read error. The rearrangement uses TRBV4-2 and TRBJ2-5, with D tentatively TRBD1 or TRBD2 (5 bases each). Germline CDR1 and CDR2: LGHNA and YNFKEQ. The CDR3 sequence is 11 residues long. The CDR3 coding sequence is TGTGCCAGCAGCAGGGGAGAGACCAAGTACTTC. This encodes CASSRGETKYF.

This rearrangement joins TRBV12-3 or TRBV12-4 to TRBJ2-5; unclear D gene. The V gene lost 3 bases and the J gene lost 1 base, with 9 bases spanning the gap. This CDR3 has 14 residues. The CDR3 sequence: CASSLSGFQETQYF. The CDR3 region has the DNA TGTGCCAGCAGTTTGTCAGGCTTCCAAGAGACCCAGTACTTC.

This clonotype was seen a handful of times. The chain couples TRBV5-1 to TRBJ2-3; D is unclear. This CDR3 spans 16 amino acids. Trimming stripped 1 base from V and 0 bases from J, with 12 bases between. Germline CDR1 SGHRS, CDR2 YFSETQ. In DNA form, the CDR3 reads TGCGCCAGCAGCTTGCAAGAGTTTCGTAGCACAGATACGCAGTATTTT. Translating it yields CASSLQEFRSTDTQYF. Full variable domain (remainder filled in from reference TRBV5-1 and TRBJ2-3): KAGVTQTPRYLIKTRGQQVTLSCSPISGHRSVSWYQQTPGQGLQFLFEYFSETQRNKGNFPGRFSGRQFSNSRSEMNVSTLELGDSALYLCASSLQEFRSTDTQYFGPGTRLTVL.

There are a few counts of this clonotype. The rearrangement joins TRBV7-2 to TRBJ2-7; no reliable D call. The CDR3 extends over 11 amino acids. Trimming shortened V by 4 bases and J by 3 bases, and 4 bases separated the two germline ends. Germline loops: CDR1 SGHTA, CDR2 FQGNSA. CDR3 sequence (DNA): TGTGCCAGCAGCTCGGTCTACGAGCAGTACTTC. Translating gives CASSSVYEQYF. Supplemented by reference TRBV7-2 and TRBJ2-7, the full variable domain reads GAGVSQSPSNKVTEKGKDVELRCDPISGHTALYWYRQSLGQGLEFLIYFQGNSAPDKSGLPSDRFSAERTGGSVSTLTIQRTQQEDSAVYLCASSSVYEQYFGPGTRLTVT.

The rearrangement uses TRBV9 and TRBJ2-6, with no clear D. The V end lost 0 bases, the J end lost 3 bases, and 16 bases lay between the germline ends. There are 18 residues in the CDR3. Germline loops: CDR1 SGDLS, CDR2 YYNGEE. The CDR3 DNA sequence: TGTGCCAGCAGCGTAGATGGTAGGGCGCCGGGTGGGGCCAACGTCCTGACTTTC. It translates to CASSVDGRAPGGANVLTF.

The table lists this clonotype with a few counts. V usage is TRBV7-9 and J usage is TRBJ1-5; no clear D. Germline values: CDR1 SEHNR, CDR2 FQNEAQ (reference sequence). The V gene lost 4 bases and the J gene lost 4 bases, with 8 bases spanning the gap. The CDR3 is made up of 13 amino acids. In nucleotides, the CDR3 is TGTGCCAGCAGCTACGTGGGTAATCAGCCCCAGCATTTT. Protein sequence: CASSYVGNQPQHF.

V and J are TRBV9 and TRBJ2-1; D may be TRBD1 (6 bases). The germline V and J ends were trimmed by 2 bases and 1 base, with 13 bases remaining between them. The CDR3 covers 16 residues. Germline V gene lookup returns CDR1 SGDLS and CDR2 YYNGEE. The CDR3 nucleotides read TGTGCCAGCAGCGTTTTGCAGGGGATGTCCTACAATGAGCAGTTCTTC. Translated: CASSVLQGMSYNEQFF.

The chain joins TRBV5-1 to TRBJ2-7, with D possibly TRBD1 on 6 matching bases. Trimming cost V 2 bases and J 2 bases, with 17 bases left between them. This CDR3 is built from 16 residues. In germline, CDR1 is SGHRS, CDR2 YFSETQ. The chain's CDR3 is CASSFALDRTAYEQYF. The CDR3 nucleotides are TGCGCCAGCAGCTTCGCCCTCGACAGGACTGCCTACGAGCAGTACTTC. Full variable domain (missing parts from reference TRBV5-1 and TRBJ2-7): KAGVTQTPRYLIKTRGQQVTLSCSPISGHRSVSWYQQTPGQGLQFLFEYFSETQRNKGNFPGRFSGRQFSNSRSEMNVSTLELGDSALYLCASSFALDRTAYEQYFGPGTRLTVT.

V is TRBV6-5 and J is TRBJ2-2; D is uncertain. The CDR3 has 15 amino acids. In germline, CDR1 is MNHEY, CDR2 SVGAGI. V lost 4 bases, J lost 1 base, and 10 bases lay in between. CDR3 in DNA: TGTGCCAGCAGTTTCGGTTTCTTGAACACCGGGGAGCTGTTTTTT. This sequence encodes CASSFGFLNTGELFF.

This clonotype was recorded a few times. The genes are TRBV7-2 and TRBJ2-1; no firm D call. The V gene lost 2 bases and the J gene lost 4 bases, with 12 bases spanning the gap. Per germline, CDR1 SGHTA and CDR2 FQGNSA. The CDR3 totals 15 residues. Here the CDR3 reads CASSLTSAVYNEQFF. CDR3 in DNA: TGTGCCAGCAGCTTAACTTCCGCGGTTTACAATGAGCAGTTCTTC.

The DNA of the CDR3 is TGTGCCACCAGTGCCCCCACCGGGACCCCATCACGGGAGACCCAGTACTTC. Protein: CATSAPTGTPSRETQYF. The chain recombines TRBV24-1 with TRBJ2-5, with D perhaps being TRBD1 or TRBD2 (5 bases each). Per germline, CDR1 KGHDR and CDR2 SFDVKD. The CDR3 has 17 amino acids. Trimming stripped 5 bases from V and 5 bases from J, with 23 bases between.